Presented here are 30 T cell receptor beta chains from one specimen sequenced in a study of naive and memory T cell subsets listed by TCRdb under 2017. These receptors have no identified antigens. The library was prepared using UMI-ligation and nested PCR. Sequenced on an Illumina MiSeq. To cover both TRBC1 and TRBC2, the beta constant-region primer consisted of an equimolar mix of two oligonucleotides. Four rounds of PCR, combining the SP2 primer with nested alpha and beta constant-region primers, were used to amplify the ligated cDNA. TCRdb reprocessed the public reads (quality trimming at Q25 with fastp, clone calling with MiXCR) and kept in-frame beta chains. Merged by CDR3 protein, the rows form single entries marked with the most common genes and DNA. The sample has 90,000 to 120,000 distinct CDR3 sequences on record, about 14% of them singletons. Around 3% of the sample is held by the ten biggest clonotypes.

General conclusions and limits of the study: A few larger clonotypes were present in naive repertoires, especially CD8 naive repertoires, and these clonotypes were possibly memory cells re-expressing CD45RA.

Sequenced material: naive CD8+ T cells from blood. The cell subset or site label on this specimen signifies: naive T cells, CD45RA high CD27+. Source of these receptors: a human donor in good health.

J is TRBJ2-1 and V is TRBV27, with unresolved D. CDR1 and CDR2 (germline): MNHEY, SMNVEV (reference sequence). Trimming removed 6 bases at V and 6 bases at J, with 6 bases between. This CDR3 spans 11 amino acids. As DNA, the CDR3 is TGTGCCAGCAGATACTTCAATGAGCAGTTCTTC. It encodes CASRYFNEQFF.

This clonotype has a handful of counts. The rearrangement links TRBV10-3 to TRBJ1-1, with 8 bases lining up with TRBD1. V shed 6 bases and J 0 bases; nucleotides not matched to a gene: 3. CDR3 length: 14 amino acids. In germline, CDR1 is ENHRY, CDR2 SYGVKD. CDR3 in DNA: TGTGCCATCAGGGGGACAGGTATGAACACTGAAGCTTTCTTT. Translated, it gives CAIRGTGMNTEAFF.

The chain links TRBV14 to TRBJ1-1; D may be TRBD1 (5 bases). V dropped 0 bases and J dropped 4 bases, with 9 bases sitting between them. The CDR3 is 14 residues long. CDR1 is SGHDN and CDR2 is FVKESK in the germline V gene. The CDR3 spells CASSQDQGSTEAFF. The CDR3 nucleotides read TGTGCCAGCAGCCAAGATCAGGGTAGCACTGAAGCTTTCTTT. The variable domain in full, with the rest retrieved from reference TRBV14 and TRBJ1-1, is EAGVTQFPSHSVIEKGQTVTLRCDPISGHDNLYWYRRVMGKEIKFLLHFVKESKQDESGMPNNRFLAERTGGTYSTLKVQPAELEDSGVYFCASSQDQGSTEAFFGQGTRLTVV.

This clonotype was observed a few times. The chain links TRBV20-1 to TRBJ2-7; 7 nucleotides match TRBD1. The CDR3 extends over 14 amino acids. The V and J ends lost 5 bases and 2 bases, in that order; junction bases with no gene match: 9. CDR1 and CDR2 from the germline V gene are DFQATT and SNEGSKA (reference sequence). CDR3 loop: CSAAPGQRPYEQYF. CDR3 DNA: TGCAGTGCTGCTCCGGGACAGCGCCCCTACGAGCAGTACTTC.

In this sample, this clonotype turned up a few times. This chain joins TRBV21-1 and TRBJ1-4. TRBV21-1 is a recognized pseudogene. The CDR3 has 15 residues. CDR3 amino acids: CARVGHSATNEKLFF. The CDR3 DNA reads as TGTGCCAGGGTGGGCCATTCCGCAACTAATGAAAAACTGTTTTTT.

This clonotype came up many times. The CDR3 region has the DNA TGTGCCAGCAGACAAACAGGGACCAATCAGCCCCAGCATTTT. Encoded protein: CASRQTGTNQPQHF. This chain links TRBV28 with TRBJ1-5; maybe TRBD1 (6 bases). CDR1 is MDHEN, CDR2 SYDVKM, per germline. The CDR3 contains 14 residues. With 6 bases removed from V and 3 bases from J, the gap between germline ends came to 12 bases.

This clonotype was detected a few times. The genes are TRBV27 and TRBJ2-7, with TRBD1 matching over 8 bases. Germline V gene lookup returns CDR1 MNHEY and CDR2 SMNVEV (reference sequence). The CDR3 sequence is 15 residues long. Germline trimming cut 2 bases from V and 7 bases from J; bases unmatched to any gene: 10. The DNA for the CDR3 is TGTGCCAGCAGTTTAGGCCCAGGGGGCTCGAGGGAGCAGTACTTC. Its protein product is CASSLGPGGSREQYF.

The chain joins TRBV7-9 to TRBJ1-2; unclear D gene. Germline CDR1 SEHNR, CDR2 FQNEAQ (reference sequence). The CDR3 spans 15 residues. Trimming removed 1 base at V and 5 bases at J, with 14 bases between. The CDR3 DNA follows: TGTGCCAGCAGCTTAGATATCGGGCCTGTGTATGGCTACACCTTC. Protein: CASSLDIGPVYGYTF. Complete variable domain (other parts from reference TRBV7-9 and TRBJ1-2): DTGVSQNPRHKITKRGQNVTFRCDPISEHNRLYWYRQTLGQGPEFLTYFQNEAQLEKSRLLSDRFSAERPKGSFSTLEIQRTEQGDSAMYLCASSLDIGPVYGYTFGSGTRLTVV.

This clonotype was seen at least ten times. The chain carries TRBV28 and TRBJ1-2; weak D call: TRBD1 (5 bases). The CDR3 length is 13 residues. Germline V gene sequence: CDR1 MDHEN, CDR2 SYDVKM. Trimming removed 2 bases from V and 2 bases from J, with 6 bases in between. This chain's CDR3 is CASSLAGNYGYTF. The CDR3 DNA sequence: TGTGCCAGCAGTTTAGCAGGGAACTATGGCTACACCTTC.

This clonotype was observed a handful of times. The V and J genes are TRBV7-8 and TRBJ2-3, with TRBD2 matching over 9 bases. J gave up 2 bases and V 3 bases, and 12 bases lay outside the gene matches. The CDR3 is made up of 18 amino acids. Germline-derived CDR1 and CDR2 are SGHVS and FQNEAQ. Written as DNA, the CDR3 is TGTGCCAGCAGCTTCTGGCTAGCGGGGAAAGCACTCACAGATACGCAGTATTTT. This translates into CASSFWLAGKALTDTQYF. Full variable domain (outside the CDR3, taken from reference TRBV7-8 and TRBJ2-3): GAGVSQSPRYKVAKRGQDVALRCDPISGHVSLFWYQQALGQGPEFLTYFQNEAQLDKSGLPSDRFFAERPEGSVSTLKIQRTQQEDSAVYLCASSFWLAGKALTDTQYFGPGTRLTVL.

This clonotype was seen once. This chain connects TRBV7-9 to TRBJ2-5; the match to TRBD1 covers 8 bases. The CDR3 length is 16 residues. The J segment lost 3 bases and the V segment lost 3 bases, leaving 9 bases of the junction unmatched. CDR1 and CDR2 from the germline V gene are SEHNR and FQNEAQ (reference sequence). The CDR3 loop reads CASSFLAGGAEETQYF. CDR3 nucleotides: TGTGCCAGCAGCTTCTTGGCAGGGGGCGCGGAAGAGACCCAGTACTTC.

This clonotype was seen repeatedly, ten times or more. The genes are TRBV14 and TRBJ2-7; D unresolved. V dropped 4 bases and J dropped 0 bases, with 10 bases sitting between them. The germline V gene has CDR1 SGHDN and CDR2 FVKESK. This CDR3 has 14 amino acids. The CDR3 DNA follows: TGTGCCAGCAGCCGTCGTGCCAACTCCTACGAGCAGTACTTC. As protein: CASSRRANSYEQYF.

This clonotype was seen many times. The gene calls are TRBV11-2 and TRBJ1-1; the D is unclear. The CDR3 is made up of 12 amino acids. Germline lookup yields CDR1 SGHAT and CDR2 FQNNGV. V was trimmed by 4 bases and J by 1 base, leaving 4 bases between them. The CDR3 sequence is CASSYSNTEAFF. The CDR3 DNA reads as TGTGCCAGCAGCTACTCGAACACTGAAGCTTTCTTT.

The rearrangement uses TRBV27 and TRBJ2-7, with TRBD1 matching over 7 bases. V was clipped by 5 bases and J by 0 bases; unmatched bases: 4. The CDR3 loop spans 14 amino acids. CDR1 is MNHEY, CDR2 SMNVEV, per germline (reference sequence). CDR3 in DNA: TGTGCCAGCAGTACAGACAGGGCCTCCTACGAGCAGTACTTC. Translated, it gives CASSTDRASYEQYF.

The table lists this clonotype with many counts. This chain connects TRBV7-2 to TRBJ2-1; perhaps TRBD1 as D (6 bases). The CDR3 is made up of 15 amino acids. Trimming stripped 1 base from V and 7 bases from J, with 14 bases between. CDR1 SGHTA and CDR2 FQGNSA come from the germline V gene. The CDR3 spells CASSLVGQGWNEQFF. The CDR3 DNA reads TGTGCCAGCAGCTTAGTAGGGCAGGGGTGGAATGAGCAGTTCTTC. The entire variable domain, with the rest obtained from reference TRBV7-2 and TRBJ2-1, is as follows: GAGVSQSPSNKVTEKGKDVELRCDPISGHTALYWYRQSLGQGLEFLIYFQGNSAPDKSGLPSDRFSAERTGGSVSTLTIQRTQQEDSAVYLCASSLVGQGWNEQFFGPGTRLTVL.

The chain combines TRBV10-2 with TRBJ2-7; the D gene is possibly TRBD1 (6 bases). This CDR3 region has 13 residues. Trimming removed 2 bases at V and 3 bases at J, with 8 bases between. The germline V gene has CDR1 WSHSY and CDR2 SAAADI. In DNA form, the CDR3 reads TGCGCCAGCAGTGAGAGGACAGTCTACGAGCAGTACTTC. Encoded protein: CASSERTVYEQYF.

This clonotype was recorded a few times. CDR3 protein: CASSLQGPYEQYF. The CDR3 DNA follows: TGTGCCAGCAGTTTGCAGGGCCCCTACGAGCAGTACTTC. The chain joins TRBV27 to TRBJ2-7; D is perhaps TRBD1 (5 bases). Germline CDR1 reads MNHEY; CDR2 reads SMNVEV (reference sequence). V was pared by 3 bases and J by 2 bases, with 8 bases between. This CDR3 comprises 13 residues.

This chain joins TRBV12-3 or TRBV12-4 and TRBJ2-6; 7 bases match TRBD1. The length of the CDR3 is 19 residues. The trim removed 5 bases at V and 0 bases at J, leaving 13 bases unmatched. This CDR3 is CASSPRSGTVSSGANVLTF. The CDR3, as DNA: TGTGCCAGCAGTCCGCGCTCCGGGACAGTGAGCTCTGGGGCCAACGTCCTGACTTTC.

The rearrangement uses TRBV6-2 or TRBV6-3 and TRBJ2-1; D ambiguous. The V end was cut by 8 bases, the J end by 4 bases, with 12 bases between. Germline V CDR1 and CDR2: MNHEY, SVGEGT. The CDR3 extends over 13 amino acids. The CDR3 sequence is CASRISLYNEQFF. CDR3 coding DNA: TGTGCCAGCCGGATCTCCCTTTACAATGAGCAGTTCTTC.

This clonotype came up a few times. As DNA, the CDR3 is TGTGCCAGCAGCTTCGACCTCAGCGGAGAGCAGTTCTTC. Amino acids: CASSFDLSGEQFF. The chain couples TRBV7-9 to TRBJ2-1; weak D call: TRBD2 (5 bases). Germline CDR1 reads SEHNR; CDR2 reads FQNEAQ (reference sequence). The V end lost 3 bases, the J end lost 10 bases, and 13 bases lay between the germline ends. CDR3 length: 13 residues.

Points on this clonotype: An end of the junction does not agree with germline; a read error may underlie this. This chain links TRBV7-2 with TRBJ2-5, with TRBD2 matching 8 bases. Germline lookup yields CDR1 SGHTA and CDR2 FQGNSA. This CDR3 region has 17 residues. CDR3 residues: CASTPYSLAGGLETQYF. As DNA, the CDR3 is TGTGCTAGCACCCCATACTCGCTGGCGGGAGGATTGGAGACCCAGTACTTC.

This clonotype was counted between two and nine times. The CDR3 region has the DNA TGTGCCAGCAGTTTCCCCCAGGGCAGCCTGTACAATGAGCAGTTCTTC. Translated, it gives CASSFPQGSLYNEQFF. This rearrangement joins TRBV12-3 or TRBV12-4 to TRBJ2-1; possible D gene TRBD1, 5 bases. The ends were cut back, 3 bases at V and 4 bases at J, with 16 bases in the middle. The CDR3 contains 16 residues.

This clonotype has just a few counts. CDR3 nucleotides: TGTGCCAGCAGCCAGGCGGGACTCAACACAGATACGCAGTATTTT. This encodes CASSQAGLNTDTQYF. The chain employs TRBV7-9 and TRBJ2-3, with D perhaps TRBD2 (6 bases). CDR3 size: 15 residues. Germline lookup yields CDR1 SEHNR and CDR2 FQNEAQ (reference sequence). Trimming left V 5 bases short and J 2 bases short, with 14 bases between.

This clonotype was counted a few times. The CDR3 sequence: CASSLKFNEQFF. The CDR3 region has the DNA TGTGCCAGCAGCTTAAAGTTCAATGAGCAGTTCTTC. V and J are TRBV7-9 and TRBJ2-1; D unresolved. The CDR3 totals 12 residues. Germline loops: CDR1 SEHNR, CDR2 FQNEAQ (reference sequence). The germline V and J ends were trimmed by 2 bases and 6 bases, with 5 bases remaining between them.

There are many counts of this clonotype. The V and J genes are TRBV7-9 and TRBJ2-7; 9 positions match TRBD1. Per germline, CDR1 SEHNR and CDR2 FQNEAQ (reference sequence). V lost 11 bases, J lost 3 bases, and 5 bases stayed unmatched. The CDR3 is 12 residues long. CDR3 sequence (DNA): TGTGCCGTGGACAGGGGAGGCTACGAGCAGTACTTC. Its translation: CAVDRGGYEQYF.

The chain combines TRBV6-8 with TRBJ1-1, with D unresolved. Germline V gene data show CDR1 as MNHGY and CDR2 as SAAAGT. Trimming cost V 9 bases and J 9 bases, with 20 bases left between them. There are 13 residues in the CDR3. CDR3 sequence (DNA): TGTGCCAGTCCGAATACAGAGGGTGCGAAAGCTTTCTTT. Residues: CASPNTEGAKAFF.

V usage is TRBV12-3 or TRBV12-4 and J usage is TRBJ2-7, with 7 bases identical to TRBD1. The CDR3 is 14 residues long. V was clipped by 5 bases and J by 4 bases; unmatched bases: 8. CDR3 sequence: CASSQDRSGYEQYF. The CDR3 nucleotides read TGTGCCAGCAGTCAGGACAGGTCCGGGTACGAGCAGTACTTC.

The V gene is TRBV7-9, the J gene TRBJ2-7; D call uncertain. CDR1 and CDR2 from the germline V gene are SEHNR and FQNEAQ (reference sequence). The CDR3 loop spans 14 amino acids. Trimming pared 1 base from V and 4 bases from J, leaving 11 bases between. CDR3 loop: CASSLGASGYEQYF. For the CDR3, the DNA is TGTGCCAGCAGCTTAGGGGCCTCCGGGTACGAGCAGTACTTC.

This chain uses TRBV7-6 with TRBJ1-4, with D uncertain. The CDR3 is 14 amino acids. Germline CDR1 and CDR2: SGHVS and FNYEAQ. V lost 4 bases and J lost 0, with 6 bases in between. CDR3 coding DNA: TGTGCCAGCAGCTCAGCAACAACTAATGAAAAACTGTTTTTT. It translates to CASSSATTNEKLFF.

The genes are TRBV5-1 and TRBJ2-7, with TRBD2 matching over 7 bases. The CDR3 totals 12 residues. V was clipped by 4 bases and J by 7 bases; unmatched bases: 5. Germline loops: CDR1 SGHRS, CDR2 YFSETQ. The CDR3 region has the DNA TGCGCCAGCAGCAATGGAGCGGGGGAGCAGTACTTC. Protein sequence: CASSNGAGEQYF.